Below are 5 T cell receptor beta chains sequenced from a single sample in a study of blood T cell repertoires in COVID-19 (TCRdb year 2020). The library was produced with the immunoSEQ multiplex PCR assay. This immuneACCESS table, as held by TCRdb, lists in-frame sequences with V and J called but not all clones. Of the missing ones, under half trace to an unresolved V gene in checked studies; the others have no known cause. This sample lists under 450,000 clones; more than 65% were detected once. The top ten clonotypes cover more than 0.95% of the sample. The sequenced material came from peripheral blood. Receptor source: a human donor with acute or convalescent COVID-19. The donor label of this sample is uncertain.

V usage is TRBV3-1 (or the pseudogene TRBV3-2) and J usage is TRBJ2-2; perhaps TRBD2 as D (6 bases). Germline CDR1 is LGHDT and CDR2 is YNNKEL (reference sequence). The CDR3 covers 17 residues. The ends were cut back, 1 base at V and 1 base at J, with 13 bases in the middle. The CDR3 nucleotides are TGTGCCAGCAGCCAAGGTACGGGACTTTTGAACACCGGGGAGCTGTTTTTT. Protein sequence: CASSQGTGLLNTGELFF.

This chain links TRBV5-1 with TRBJ2-7; 8 positions match TRBD2. The V gene's germline CDR1 is SGHRS and CDR2 YFSETQ. The CDR3 contains 15 residues. J was trimmed by 0 bases and V by 5 bases; bases with no gene match: 7. The CDR3 sequence is CASRTRGDHSYEQYF. In nucleotides, the CDR3 is TGCGCCAGCAGGACGCGGGGGGACCACTCCTACGAGCAGTACTTC. The full variable domain, rest sourced from reference TRBV5-1 and TRBJ2-7, is KAGVTQTPRYLIKTRGQQVTLSCSPISGHRSVSWYQQTPGQGLQFLFEYFSETQRNKGNFPGRFSGRQFSNSRSEMNVSTLELGDSALYLCASRTRGDHSYEQYFGPGTRLTVT.

The gene calls are TRBV18 and TRBJ2-5; perhaps TRBD2 as D (5 bases). Trimming removed 2 bases at V and 7 bases at J, with 14 bases between. Germline-derived CDR1 and CDR2 are KGHSH and LQKENI. The CDR3 totals 14 residues. CDR3 nucleotides: TGTGCCAGCTCACCAGCTATAGCAAGCGGGACCCAGTACTTC. This codes for CASSPAIASGTQYF.

This clone has just a few counts. The V and J genes are TRBV2 and TRBJ2-4; 12 bases agree with TRBD2. V shed 6 bases, J shed 7 bases, and the junction held 4 bases outside the gene matches. The CDR3 length is 14 residues. The germline V gene encodes CDR1 SNHLY and CDR2 FYNNEI. In nucleotides, the CDR3 is TGTGCCAGCAGCCGACTAGCGGGAGTGAACATTCAGTACTTC. It encodes CASSRLAGVNIQYF.

V is TRBV4-1 and J is TRBJ2-1, with a tentative D call TRBD1 (5 bases). This CDR3 region has 13 residues. Germline loops: CDR1 MGHRA, CDR2 YSYEKL. The V end lost 4 bases, the J end lost 3 bases, and 7 bases lay between the germline ends. This chain's CDR3 is CASSPQGYNEQFF. CDR3 in DNA: TGCGCCAGCAGCCCGCAGGGCTACAATGAGCAGTTCTTC.